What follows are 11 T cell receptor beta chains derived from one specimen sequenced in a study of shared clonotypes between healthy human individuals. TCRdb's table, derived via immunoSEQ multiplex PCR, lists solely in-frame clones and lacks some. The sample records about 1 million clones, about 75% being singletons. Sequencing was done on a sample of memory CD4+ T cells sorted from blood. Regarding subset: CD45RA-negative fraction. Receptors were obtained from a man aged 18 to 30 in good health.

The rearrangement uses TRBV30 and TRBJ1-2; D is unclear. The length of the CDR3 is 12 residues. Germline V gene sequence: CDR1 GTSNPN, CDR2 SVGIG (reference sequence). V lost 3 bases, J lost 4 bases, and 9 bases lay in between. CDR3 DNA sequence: TGTGCCTGGAGAGGGCAAGCCTATGGCTACACCTTC. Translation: CAWRGQAYGYTF. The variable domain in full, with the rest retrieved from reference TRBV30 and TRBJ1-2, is SQTIHQWPATLVQPVGSPLSLECTVEGTSNPNLYWYRQAAGRGLQLLFYSVGIGQISSEVPQNLSASRPQDRQFILSSKKLLLSDSGFYLCAWRGQAYGYTFGSGTRLTVV.

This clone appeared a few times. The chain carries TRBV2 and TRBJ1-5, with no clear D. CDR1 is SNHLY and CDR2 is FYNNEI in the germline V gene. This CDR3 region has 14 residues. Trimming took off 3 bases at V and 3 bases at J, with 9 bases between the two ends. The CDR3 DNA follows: TGTGCCAGCAGTGATTCATTCACCAATCAGCCCCAGCATTTT. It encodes CASSDSFTNQPQHF.

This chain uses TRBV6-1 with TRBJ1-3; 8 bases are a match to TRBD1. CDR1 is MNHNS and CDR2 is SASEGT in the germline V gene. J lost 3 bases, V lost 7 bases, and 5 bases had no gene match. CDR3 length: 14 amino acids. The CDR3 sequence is CASMDRADGNTIYF. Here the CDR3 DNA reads TGTGCCAGCATGGACAGGGCAGATGGAAACACCATATATTTT.

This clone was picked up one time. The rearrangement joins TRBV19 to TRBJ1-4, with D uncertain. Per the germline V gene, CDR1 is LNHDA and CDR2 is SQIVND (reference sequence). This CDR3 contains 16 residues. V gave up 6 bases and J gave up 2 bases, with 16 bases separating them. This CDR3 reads CASSGSKVRTNEKLFF. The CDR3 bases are TGTGCCAGTAGCGGGTCAAAGGTACGGACTAATGAAAAACTGTTTTTT.

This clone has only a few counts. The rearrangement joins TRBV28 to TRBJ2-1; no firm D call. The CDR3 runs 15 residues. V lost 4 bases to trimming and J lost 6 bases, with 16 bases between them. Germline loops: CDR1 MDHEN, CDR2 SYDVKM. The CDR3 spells CASSSAAATLNEQFF. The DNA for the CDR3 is TGTGCCAGCAGTTCGGCCGCCGCTACTCTCAATGAGCAGTTCTTC.

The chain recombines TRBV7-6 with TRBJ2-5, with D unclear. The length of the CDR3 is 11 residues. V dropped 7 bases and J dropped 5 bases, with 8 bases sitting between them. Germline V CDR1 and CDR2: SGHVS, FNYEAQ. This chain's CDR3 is CASTLGETQYF. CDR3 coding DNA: TGTGCCAGCACCCTGGGGGAGACCCAGTACTTC. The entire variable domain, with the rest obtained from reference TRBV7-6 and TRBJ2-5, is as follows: GAGVSQSPRYKVTKRGQDVALRCDPISGHVSLYWYRQALGQGPEFLTYFNYEAQQDKSGLPNDRFSAERPEGSISTLTIQRTEQRDSAMYRCASTLGETQYFGPGTRLLVL.

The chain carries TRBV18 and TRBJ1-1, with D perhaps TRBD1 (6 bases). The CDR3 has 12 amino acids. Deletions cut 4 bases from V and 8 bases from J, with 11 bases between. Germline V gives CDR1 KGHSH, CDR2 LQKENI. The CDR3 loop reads CASSLYRAEAFF. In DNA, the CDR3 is TGTGCCAGCTCACTCTACAGGGCGGAAGCTTTCTTT.

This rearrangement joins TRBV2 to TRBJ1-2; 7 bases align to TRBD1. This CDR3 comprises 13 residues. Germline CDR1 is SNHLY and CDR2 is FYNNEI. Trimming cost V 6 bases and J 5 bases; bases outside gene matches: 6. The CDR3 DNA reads TGTGCCAGCAGCCTCCGGGACAGATATGGCTACACCTTC. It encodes CASSLRDRYGYTF.

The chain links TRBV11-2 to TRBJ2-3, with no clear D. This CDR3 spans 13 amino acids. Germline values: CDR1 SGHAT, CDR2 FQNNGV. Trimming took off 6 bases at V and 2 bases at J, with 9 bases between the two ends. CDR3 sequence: CASSLDPTDTQYF. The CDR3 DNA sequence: TGTGCCAGCAGTCTGGACCCCACAGATACGCAGTATTTT.

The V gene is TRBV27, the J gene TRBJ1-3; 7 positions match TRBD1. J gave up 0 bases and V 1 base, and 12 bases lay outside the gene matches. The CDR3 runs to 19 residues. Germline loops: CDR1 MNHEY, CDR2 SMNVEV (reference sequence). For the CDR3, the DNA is TGTGCCAGCAGTTTATGGCCCCCTACAGGGGTCATCTCTGGAAACACCATATATTTT. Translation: CASSLWPPTGVISGNTIYF.

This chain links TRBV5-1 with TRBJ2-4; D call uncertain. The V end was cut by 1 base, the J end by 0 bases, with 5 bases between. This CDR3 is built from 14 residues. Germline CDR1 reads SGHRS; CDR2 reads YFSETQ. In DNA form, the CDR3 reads TGCGCCAGCAGCTTGCCGGGAGCCAAAAACATTCAGTACTTC. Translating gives CASSLPGAKNIQYF.